The count of the clone carrying this T cell receptor (beta chain) is one. As yet, its antigen is unknown. A second about 6 to 12 cycle PCR used barcoded and J-beta primers. Each cDNA molecule received a tag from a template-switch adaptor that had 12 random nucleotides. TCRdb re-derived calls from the 5' RACE reads in MiXCR, one entry per CDR3 protein. The sample consists of approximately 900,000 distinct CDR3 sequences, around 49% of them appearing once. The CDR3 totals 14 residues. V was clipped by 6 bases and J by 6 bases, with 15 bases between them. These data originate in a study of blood T cells in healthy people across ages. Study outcomes and limitations: PBMCs left unsorted prevented a conclusive naive versus antigen-experienced comparison. The fall in TCR beta diversity per million T cells was roughly linear with age.

The source is a young man in good health. The material sequenced was blood. V is TRBV12-3 or TRBV12-4 and J is TRBJ2-1; perhaps D is TRBD1 or TRBD2 (6 bases each). CDR3 DNA: TGTGCCAGCAGCAGTAAGGGGGGCGGCAATGAGCAGTTCTTC. Protein: CASSSKGGGNEQFF.